This TCR beta chain is drawn from a study of T-cell reconstitution after alpha-beta-depleted transplantation in children. Trimming took 4 bases from V and 4 from J; bases not matched to a gene: 4. There are 14 residues in the CDR3. The germline V gene encodes CDR1 LGHNA and CDR2 YSLEER. Unique molecular identifiers were incorporated into the prepared TCRbeta library. Each CDR3 protein is one row after TCRdb ran MiXCR on the PCR reads. The profile covers about 92,000 distinct CDR3 sequences, with 9.5% to 15% appearing a single time and approximately 15% taken by the ten largest. This TCR was sampled from a human donor who donated a stem cell graft to a child with inherited bone marrow failure. The V and J genes are TRBV4-3 and TRBJ2-3, with 8 bases matching TRBD1. The sample was PBMCs from the stem cell graft donor, taken from the stem cell graft. CDR3 in DNA: TGCGCCAGCAGCCCGGACAGGGTCCCAGATACGCAGTATTTT. It translates to CASSPDRVPDTQYF.